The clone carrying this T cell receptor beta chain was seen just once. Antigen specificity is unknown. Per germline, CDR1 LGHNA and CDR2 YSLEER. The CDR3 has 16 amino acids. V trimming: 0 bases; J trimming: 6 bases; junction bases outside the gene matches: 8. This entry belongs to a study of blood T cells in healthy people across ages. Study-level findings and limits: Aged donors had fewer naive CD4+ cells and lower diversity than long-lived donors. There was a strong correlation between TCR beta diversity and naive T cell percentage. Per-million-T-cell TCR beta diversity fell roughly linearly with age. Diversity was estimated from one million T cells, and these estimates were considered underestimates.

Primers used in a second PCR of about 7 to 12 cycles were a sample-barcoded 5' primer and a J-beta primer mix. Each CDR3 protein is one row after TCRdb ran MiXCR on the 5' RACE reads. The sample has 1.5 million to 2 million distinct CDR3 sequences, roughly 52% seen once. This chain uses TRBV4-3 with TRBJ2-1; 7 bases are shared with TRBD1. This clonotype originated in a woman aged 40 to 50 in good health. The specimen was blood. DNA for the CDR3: TGCGCCAGCAGCCAAGAAGGCCCGAGGGGGCTCAATGAGCAGTTCTTC. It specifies CASSQEGPRGLNEQFF.